This T cell receptor (beta chain) was obtained from a study of blood T cell repertoires in COVID-19. Study context: Both acute and convalescent COVID-19 samples were obtained from the United States, Italy and Spain. PBMCs, B-cell-depleted T cells, or T cells were the source of the cDNA or gDNA that made up the material.

Original analysis: The authors estimated nucleated cell counts from reference gene primer amplification. The assay was immunoSEQ multiplex PCR, and TCRdb's table has in-frame clones only and misses some. That table is the source of V, J and clone size, and D and trimming were worked out from the DNA. In the table there are 200,000 to 300,000 clones, roughly 88% of which are singletons. The table lists this clone with a count of one. This CDR3 region has 10 residues. CDR1 and CDR2 from the germline V gene are SNHLY and FYNNEI. The V and J ends lost 11 bases and 11 bases respectively, with 15 bases between them.

Sample: peripheral blood. The rearrangement uses TRBV2 and TRBJ1-1, with TRBD1 as a possible D gene (5 bases). The TCR sequence derives from a man aged 35 to 55 who had recovered from COVID-19. CDR3 protein: CASGGVEAFF. CDR3 DNA sequence: TGTGCCTCCGGGGGGGTAGAGGCTTTCTTT.